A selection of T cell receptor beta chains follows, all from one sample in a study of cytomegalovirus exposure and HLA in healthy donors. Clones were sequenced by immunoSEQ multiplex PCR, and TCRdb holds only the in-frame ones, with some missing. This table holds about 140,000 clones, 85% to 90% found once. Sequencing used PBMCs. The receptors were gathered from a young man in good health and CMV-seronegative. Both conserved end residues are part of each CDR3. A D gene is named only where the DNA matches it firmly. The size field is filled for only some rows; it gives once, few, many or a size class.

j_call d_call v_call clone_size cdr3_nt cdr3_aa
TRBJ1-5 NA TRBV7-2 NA TGTGCCAGCAGCTTTTACAGGGTAGGCAATCAGCCCCAGCATTTT CASSFYRVGNQPQHF
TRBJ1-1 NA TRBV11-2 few TGTGCCAGCGAGGGGACTATGCGAACTGAAGCTTTCTTT CASEGTMRTEAFF
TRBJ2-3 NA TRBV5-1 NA TGCGCCAGCGCGAGTATGGATACGCAGTATTTT CASASMDTQYF
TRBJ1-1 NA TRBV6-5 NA TGTGCCAGCAGTTACTCGCAGGGGCGCGGCACTGAAGCTTTCTTT CASSYSQGRGTEAFF
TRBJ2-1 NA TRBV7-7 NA TGTGCCAGCAGCGACGGAGAGCGGAATGAGCAGTTCTTC CASSDGERNEQFF
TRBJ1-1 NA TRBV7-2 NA TGTGCCAGCAGCTTAGCGCAGGGTAGGGCTGAAGCTTTCTTT CASSLAQGRAEAFF
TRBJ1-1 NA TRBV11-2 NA TGTGCCAGCAGCATCCTTCCGGGACTGTTCTCGGCTGAAGCTTTCTTT CASSILPGLFSAEAFF
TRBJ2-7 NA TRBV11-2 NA TGTGCCAGCAGCTTTCTGGCAGGGTCCCCCTACGAGCAGTACTTC CASSFLAGSPYEQYF
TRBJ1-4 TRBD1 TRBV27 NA TGTGCCACCGCCGAATCCAGGGGGACAAGCGATGAAAAACTGTTTTTT CATAESRGTSDEKLFF
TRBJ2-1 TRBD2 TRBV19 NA TGTGCCAGCAGCTCCCGGGAGGGCCTATATGAGCAGTTCTTC CASSSREGLYEQFF
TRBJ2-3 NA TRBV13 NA TGTGCCAGCAGCCCTATCGGGCGGGAAACCACAGATACGCAGTATTTT CASSPIGRETTDTQYF
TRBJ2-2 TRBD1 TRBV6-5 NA TGTGCCAGCAGTTATGACAGGGTTTTTTCCGGGGAGCTGTTTTTT CASSYDRVFSGELFF
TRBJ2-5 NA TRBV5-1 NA TGCGCCAGCAGCTTTTGGGGGGAGACCCAAGAGACCCAGTACTTC CASSFWGETQETQYF
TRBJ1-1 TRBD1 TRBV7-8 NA TGTGCCAGCAGCCTAGGACAGGGGAACACTGAAGCTTTCTTT CASSLGQGNTEAFF
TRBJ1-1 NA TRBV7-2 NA TGTGCCAGCAGCTTAAGGGGGGGCGCGGGGAACACTGAAGCTTTCTTT CASSLRGGAGNTEAFF
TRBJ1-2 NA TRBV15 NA TGTGCCACCAGCAGAGATTGGGCGTTGGGCTATGGCTACACCTTC CATSRDWALGYGYTF
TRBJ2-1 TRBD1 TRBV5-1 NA TGCGCCAGCAGCTTGGATGTGACAGGGAGCCCTAGTGAGCAGTTCTTC CASSLDVTGSPSEQFF
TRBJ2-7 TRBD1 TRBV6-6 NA TGTGCCACCCAGGGGGCGTTCTCCTACGAGCAGTACTTC CATQGAFSYEQYF